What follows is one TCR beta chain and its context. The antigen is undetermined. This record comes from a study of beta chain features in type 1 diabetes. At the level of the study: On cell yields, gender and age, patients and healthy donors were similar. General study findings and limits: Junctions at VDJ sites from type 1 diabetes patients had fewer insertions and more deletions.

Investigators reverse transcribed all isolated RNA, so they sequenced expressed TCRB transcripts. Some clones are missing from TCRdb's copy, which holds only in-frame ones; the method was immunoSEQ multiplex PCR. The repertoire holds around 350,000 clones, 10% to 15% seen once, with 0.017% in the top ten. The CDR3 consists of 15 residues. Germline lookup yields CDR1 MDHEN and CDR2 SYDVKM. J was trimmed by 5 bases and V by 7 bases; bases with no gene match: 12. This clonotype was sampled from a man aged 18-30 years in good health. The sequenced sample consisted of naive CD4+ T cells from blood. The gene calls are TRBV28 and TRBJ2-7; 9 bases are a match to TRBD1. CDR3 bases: TGTGCCAGCACCCCCCCGGGACAGGGTATCGACGAGCAGTACTTC. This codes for CASTPPGQGIDEQYF.